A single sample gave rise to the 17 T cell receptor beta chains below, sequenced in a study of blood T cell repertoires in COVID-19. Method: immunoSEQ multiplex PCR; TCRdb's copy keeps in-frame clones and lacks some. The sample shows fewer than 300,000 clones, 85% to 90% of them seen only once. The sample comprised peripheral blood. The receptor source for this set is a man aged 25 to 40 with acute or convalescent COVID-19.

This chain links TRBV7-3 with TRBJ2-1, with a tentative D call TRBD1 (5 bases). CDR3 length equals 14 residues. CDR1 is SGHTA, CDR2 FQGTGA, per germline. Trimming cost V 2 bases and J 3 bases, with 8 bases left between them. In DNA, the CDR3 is TGTGCCAGCAGCTTAGACAGCCTCTACAATGAGCAGTTCTTC. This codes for CASSLDSLYNEQFF.

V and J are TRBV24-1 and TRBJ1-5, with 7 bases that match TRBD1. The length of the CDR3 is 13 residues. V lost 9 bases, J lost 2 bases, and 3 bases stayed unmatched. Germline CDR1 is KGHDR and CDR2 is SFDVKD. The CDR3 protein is CATSDRGNQPQHF. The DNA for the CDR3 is TGTGCCACCTCAGACAGGGGCAATCAGCCCCAGCATTTT.

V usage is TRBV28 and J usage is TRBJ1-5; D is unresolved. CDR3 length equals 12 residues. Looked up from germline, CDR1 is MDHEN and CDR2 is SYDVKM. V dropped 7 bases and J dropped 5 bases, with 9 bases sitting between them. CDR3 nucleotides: TGTGCCAGCACAGCGGAGGATCAGCCCCAGCATTTT. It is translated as CASTAEDQPQHF.

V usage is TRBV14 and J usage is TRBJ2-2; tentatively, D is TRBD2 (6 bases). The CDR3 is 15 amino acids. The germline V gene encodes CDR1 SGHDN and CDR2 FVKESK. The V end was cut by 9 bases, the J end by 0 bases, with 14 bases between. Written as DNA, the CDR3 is TGTGCCAGTAAAAATAGCGGATCGAACACCGGGGAGCTGTTTTTT. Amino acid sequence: CASKNSGSNTGELFF.

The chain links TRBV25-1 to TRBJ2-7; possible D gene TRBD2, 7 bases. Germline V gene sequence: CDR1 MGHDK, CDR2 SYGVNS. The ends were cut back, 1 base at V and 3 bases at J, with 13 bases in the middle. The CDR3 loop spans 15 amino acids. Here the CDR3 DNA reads TGTGCCAGCAGTGAATGGGGGGGGCTTAGCTACGAGCAGTACTTC. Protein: CASSEWGGLSYEQYF.

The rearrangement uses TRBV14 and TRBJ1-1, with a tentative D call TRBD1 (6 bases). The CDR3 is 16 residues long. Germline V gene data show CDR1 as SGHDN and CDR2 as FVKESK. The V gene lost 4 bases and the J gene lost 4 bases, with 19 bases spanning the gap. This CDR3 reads CASSPLVRVQGTEAFF. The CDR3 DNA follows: TGTGCCAGCAGCCCCCTCGTCCGGGTACAGGGCACTGAAGCTTTCTTT. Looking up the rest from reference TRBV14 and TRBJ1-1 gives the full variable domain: EAGVTQFPSHSVIEKGQTVTLRCDPISGHDNLYWYRRVMGKEIKFLLHFVKESKQDESGMPNNRFLAERTGGTYSTLKVQPAELEDSGVYFCASSPLVRVQGTEAFFGQGTRLTVV.

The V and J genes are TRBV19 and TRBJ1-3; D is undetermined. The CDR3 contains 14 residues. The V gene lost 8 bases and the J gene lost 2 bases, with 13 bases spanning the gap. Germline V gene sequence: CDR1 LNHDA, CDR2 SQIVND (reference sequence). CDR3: CASVPRGAGNTIYF. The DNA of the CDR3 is TGTGCCAGTGTACCCCGGGGTGCTGGAAACACCATATATTTT.

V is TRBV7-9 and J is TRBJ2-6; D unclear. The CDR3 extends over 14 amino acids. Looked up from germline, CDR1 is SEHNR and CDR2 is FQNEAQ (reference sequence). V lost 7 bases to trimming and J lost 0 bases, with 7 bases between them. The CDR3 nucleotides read TGTGCCAGCACGTTCAGCTCTGGGGCCAACGTCCTGACTTTC. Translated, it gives CASTFSSGANVLTF. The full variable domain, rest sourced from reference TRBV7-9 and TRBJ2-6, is DTGVSQNPRHKITKRGQNVTFRCDPISEHNRLYWYRQTLGQGPEFLTYFQNEAQLEKSRLLSDRFSAERPKGSFSTLEIQRTEQGDSAMYLCASTFSSGANVLTFGAGSRLTVL.

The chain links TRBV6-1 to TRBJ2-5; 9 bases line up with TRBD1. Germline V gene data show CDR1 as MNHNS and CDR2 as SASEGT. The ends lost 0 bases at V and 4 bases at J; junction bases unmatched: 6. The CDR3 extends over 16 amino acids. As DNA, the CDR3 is TGTGCCAGCAGTGAAGCAACGGGACAGGGAGGAGAGACCCAGTACTTC. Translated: CASSEATGQGGETQYF.

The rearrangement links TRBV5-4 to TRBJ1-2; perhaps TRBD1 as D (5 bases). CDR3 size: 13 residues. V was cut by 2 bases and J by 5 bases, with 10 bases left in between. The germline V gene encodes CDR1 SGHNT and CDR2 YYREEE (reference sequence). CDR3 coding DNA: TGTGCCAGCAGCTTAGGCAGGGCATATGGCTACACCTTC. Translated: CASSLGRAYGYTF.

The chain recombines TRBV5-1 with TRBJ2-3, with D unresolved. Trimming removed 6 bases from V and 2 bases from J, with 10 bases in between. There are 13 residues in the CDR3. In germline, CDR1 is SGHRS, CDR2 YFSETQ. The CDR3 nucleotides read TGCGCCAGCAAAGAGGTGACCACAGATACGCAGTATTTT. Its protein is CASKEVTTDTQYF.

This CDR3 is CSAAGTGEDGYTF. CDR3 nucleotide sequence: TGCAGCGCTGCCGGGACAGGGGAGGATGGCTACACCTTC. The chain carries TRBV29-1 and TRBJ1-2; 10 bases fit TRBD1. Trimming at V came to 7 bases and at J to 6 bases, leaving 8 bases not matched to a gene. The CDR3 sequence is 13 residues long. Looked up from germline, CDR1 is SQVTM and CDR2 is ANQGSEA.

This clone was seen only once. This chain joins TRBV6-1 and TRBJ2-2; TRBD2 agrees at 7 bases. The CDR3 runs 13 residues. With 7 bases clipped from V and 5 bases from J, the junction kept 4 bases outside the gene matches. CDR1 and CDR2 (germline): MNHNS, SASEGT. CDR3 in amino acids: CASTLLATGELFF. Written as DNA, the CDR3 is TGTGCCAGCACTCTACTAGCGACCGGGGAGCTGTTTTTT.

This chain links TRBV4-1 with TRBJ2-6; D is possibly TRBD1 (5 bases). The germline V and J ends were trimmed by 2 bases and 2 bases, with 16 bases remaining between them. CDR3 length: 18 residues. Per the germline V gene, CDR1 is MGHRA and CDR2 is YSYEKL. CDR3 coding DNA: TGCGCCAGCAGCCAAAAGGGGCTCCTTAGCACTGGGGCCAACGTCCTGACTTTC. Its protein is CASSQKGLLSTGANVLTF.

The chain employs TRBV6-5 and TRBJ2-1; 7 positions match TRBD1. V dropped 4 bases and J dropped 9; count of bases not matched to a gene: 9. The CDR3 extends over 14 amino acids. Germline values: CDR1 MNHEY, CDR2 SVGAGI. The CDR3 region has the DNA TGTGCCAGCAGTTCCTACCCGACAGGGTCTGAGCAGTTCTTC. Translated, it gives CASSSYPTGSEQFF.

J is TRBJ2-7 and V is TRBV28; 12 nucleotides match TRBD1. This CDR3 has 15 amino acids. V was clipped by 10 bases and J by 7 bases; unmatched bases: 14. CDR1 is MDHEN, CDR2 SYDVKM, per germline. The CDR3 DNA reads TGTGCCACTACTACTCCGGGACAGGGGGCATGGGAGCAGTACTTC. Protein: CATTTPGQGAWEQYF.

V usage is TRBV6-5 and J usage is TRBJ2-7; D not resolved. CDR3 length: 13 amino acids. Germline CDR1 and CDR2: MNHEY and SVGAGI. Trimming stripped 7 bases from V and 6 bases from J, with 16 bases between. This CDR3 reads CASILSGSREQYF. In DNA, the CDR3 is TGTGCCAGCATCTTGTCCGGTTCTCGCGAGCAGTACTTC.